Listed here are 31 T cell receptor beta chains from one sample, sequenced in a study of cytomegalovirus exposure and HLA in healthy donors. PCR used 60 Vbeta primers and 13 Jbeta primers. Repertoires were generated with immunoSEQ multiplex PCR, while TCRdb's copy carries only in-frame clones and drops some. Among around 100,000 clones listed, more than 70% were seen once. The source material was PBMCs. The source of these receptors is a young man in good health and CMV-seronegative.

CDR3 amino acids: CASSNSLAGETQYF. For the CDR3, the DNA is TGTGCCAGCAGCAACTCGTTAGCGGGGGAGACCCAGTACTTC. J is TRBJ2-5 and V is TRBV5-5; 8 nucleotides match TRBD2. J lost 5 bases, V lost 4 bases, and 7 bases had no gene match. The CDR3 covers 14 residues. Germline CDR1 and CDR2: SGHKS and YYEKEE (reference sequence).

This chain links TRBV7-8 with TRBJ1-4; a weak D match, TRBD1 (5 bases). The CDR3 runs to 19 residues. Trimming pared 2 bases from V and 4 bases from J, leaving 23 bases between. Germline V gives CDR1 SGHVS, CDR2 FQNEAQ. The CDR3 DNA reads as TGTGCCAGCAGCTTAAAGAGGGCGGGGCCCAGCTCGTTTAATGAAAAACTGTTTTTT. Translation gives CASSLKRAGPSSFNEKLFF.

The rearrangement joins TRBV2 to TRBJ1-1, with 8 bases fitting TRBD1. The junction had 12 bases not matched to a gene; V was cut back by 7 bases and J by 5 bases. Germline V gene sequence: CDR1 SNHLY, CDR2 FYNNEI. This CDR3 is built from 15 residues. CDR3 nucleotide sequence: TGTGCCAGCATCCCTACAGACAGGGGTGAGACTGAAGCTTTCTTT. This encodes CASIPTDRGETEAFF.

This CDR3 is CASRDRGQPYEQYF. Written as DNA, the CDR3 is TGTGCCAGCAGGGACAGGGGTCAGCCCTACGAGCAGTACTTC. The chain combines TRBV5-4 with TRBJ2-7; the match to TRBD1 covers 9 bases. The CDR3 loop spans 14 amino acids. CDR1 is SGHNT and CDR2 is YYREEE in the germline V gene (reference sequence). Trimming took 5 bases from V and 2 from J; bases not matched to a gene: 5. The full variable domain, completed using reference TRBV5-4 and TRBJ2-7, is ETGVTQSPTHLIKTRGQQVTLRCSSQSGHNTVSWYQQALGQGPQFIFQYYREEENGRGNFPPRFSGLQFPNYSSELNVNALELDDSALYLCASRDRGQPYEQYFGPGTRLTVT.

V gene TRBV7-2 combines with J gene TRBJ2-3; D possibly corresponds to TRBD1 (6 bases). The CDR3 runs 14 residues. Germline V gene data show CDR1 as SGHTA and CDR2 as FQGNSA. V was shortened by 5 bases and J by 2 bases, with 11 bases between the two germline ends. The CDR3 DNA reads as TGTGCCAGCAGCGAAGGGGGATCCACAGATACGCAGTATTTT. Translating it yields CASSEGGSTDTQYF.

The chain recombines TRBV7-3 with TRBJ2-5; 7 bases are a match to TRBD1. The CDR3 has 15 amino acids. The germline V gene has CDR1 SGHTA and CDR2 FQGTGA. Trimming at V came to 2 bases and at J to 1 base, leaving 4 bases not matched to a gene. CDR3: CASSLSGQPQETQYF. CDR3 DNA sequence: TGTGCCAGCAGCTTATCGGGACAGCCCCAAGAGACCCAGTACTTC.

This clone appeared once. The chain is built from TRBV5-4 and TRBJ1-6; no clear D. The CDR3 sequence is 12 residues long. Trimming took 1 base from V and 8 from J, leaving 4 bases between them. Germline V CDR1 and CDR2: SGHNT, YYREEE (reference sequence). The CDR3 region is CASSLQDSPLHF. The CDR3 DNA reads TGTGCCAGCAGCTTGCAGGATTCACCCCTCCACTTT.

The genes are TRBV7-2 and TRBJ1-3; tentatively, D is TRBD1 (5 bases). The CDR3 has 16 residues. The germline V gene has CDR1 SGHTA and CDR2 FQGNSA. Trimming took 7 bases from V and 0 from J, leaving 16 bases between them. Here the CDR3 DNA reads TGTGCCAGCATCCGAGCACAGGCTCCCTCTGGAAACACCATATATTTT. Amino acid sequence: CASIRAQAPSGNTIYF.

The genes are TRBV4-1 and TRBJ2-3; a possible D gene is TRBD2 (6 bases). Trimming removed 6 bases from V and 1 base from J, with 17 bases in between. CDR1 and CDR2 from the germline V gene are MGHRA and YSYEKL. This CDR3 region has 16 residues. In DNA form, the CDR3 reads TGCGCCAGCAGGGGGTGGGGGGAGTCCGGCACAGATACGCAGTATTTT. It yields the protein CASRGWGESGTDTQYF.

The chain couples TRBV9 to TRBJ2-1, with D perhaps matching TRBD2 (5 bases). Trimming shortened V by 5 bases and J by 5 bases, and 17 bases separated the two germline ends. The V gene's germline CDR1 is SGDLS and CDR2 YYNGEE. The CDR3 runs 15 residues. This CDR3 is CASSERAEGHNEQFF. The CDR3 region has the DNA TGTGCCAGCAGTGAACGGGCTGAGGGCCACAATGAGCAGTTCTTC.

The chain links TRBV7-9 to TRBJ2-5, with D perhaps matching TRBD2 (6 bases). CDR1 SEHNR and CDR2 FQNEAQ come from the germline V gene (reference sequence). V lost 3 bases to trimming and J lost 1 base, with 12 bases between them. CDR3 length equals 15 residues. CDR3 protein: CASSFRGFGQETQYF. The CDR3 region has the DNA TGTGCCAGCAGCTTTCGGGGGTTTGGCCAAGAGACCCAGTACTTC.

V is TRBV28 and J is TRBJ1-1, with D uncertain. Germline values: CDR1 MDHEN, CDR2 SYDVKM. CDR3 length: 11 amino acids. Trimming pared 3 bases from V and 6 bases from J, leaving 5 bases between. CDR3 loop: CASSFSPEAFF. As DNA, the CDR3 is TGTGCCAGCAGTTTTAGCCCTGAAGCTTTCTTT.

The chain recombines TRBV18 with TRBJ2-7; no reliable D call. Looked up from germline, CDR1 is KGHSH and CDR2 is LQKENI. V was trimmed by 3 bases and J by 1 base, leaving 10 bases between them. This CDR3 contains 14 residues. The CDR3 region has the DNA TGTGCCAGCTCACCGAGGTCGGTATCCTACGAGCAGTACTTC. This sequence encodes CASSPRSVSYEQYF.

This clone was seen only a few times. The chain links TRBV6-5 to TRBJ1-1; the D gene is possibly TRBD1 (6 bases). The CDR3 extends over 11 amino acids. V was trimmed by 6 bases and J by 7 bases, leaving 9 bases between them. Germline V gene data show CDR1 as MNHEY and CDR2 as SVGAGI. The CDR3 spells CASSLRGEAFF. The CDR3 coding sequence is TGTGCCAGCAGCCTCAGGGGTGAAGCTTTCTTT.

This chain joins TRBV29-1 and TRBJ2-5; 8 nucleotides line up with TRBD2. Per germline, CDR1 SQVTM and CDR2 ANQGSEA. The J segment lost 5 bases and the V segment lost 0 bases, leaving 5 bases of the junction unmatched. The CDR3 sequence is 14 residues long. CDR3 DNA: TGCAGCGTTGAAGATCCTAGCGGGCGCGAGACCCAGTACTTC. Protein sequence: CSVEDPSGRETQYF.

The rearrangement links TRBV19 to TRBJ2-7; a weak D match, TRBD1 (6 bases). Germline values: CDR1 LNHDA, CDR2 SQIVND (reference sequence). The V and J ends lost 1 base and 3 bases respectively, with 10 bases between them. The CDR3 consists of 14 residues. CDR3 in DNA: TGTGCCAGTAGTATAGTTTCCAGGGGCTACGAGCAGTACTTC. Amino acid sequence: CASSIVSRGYEQYF.

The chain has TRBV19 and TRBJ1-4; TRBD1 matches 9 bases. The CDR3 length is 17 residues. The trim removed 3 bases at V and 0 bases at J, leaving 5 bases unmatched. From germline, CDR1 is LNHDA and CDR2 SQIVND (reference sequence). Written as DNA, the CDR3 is TGTGCCAGTAGTATTCGGGGACAGGGCGCAACTAATGAAAAACTGTTTTTT. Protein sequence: CASSIRGQGATNEKLFF.

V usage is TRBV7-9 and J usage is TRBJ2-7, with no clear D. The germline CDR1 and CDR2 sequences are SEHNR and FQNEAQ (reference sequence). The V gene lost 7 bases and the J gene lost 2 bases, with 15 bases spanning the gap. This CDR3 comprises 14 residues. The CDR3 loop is CASTPEKPTYEQYF. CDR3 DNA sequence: TGTGCCAGCACCCCGGAGAAACCAACCTACGAGCAGTACTTC. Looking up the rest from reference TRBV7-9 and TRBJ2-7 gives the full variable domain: DTGVSQNPRHKITKRGQNVTFRCDPISEHNRLYWYRQTLGQGPEFLTYFQNEAQLEKSRLLSDRFSAERPKGSFSTLEIQRTEQGDSAMYLCASTPEKPTYEQYFGPGTRLTVT.

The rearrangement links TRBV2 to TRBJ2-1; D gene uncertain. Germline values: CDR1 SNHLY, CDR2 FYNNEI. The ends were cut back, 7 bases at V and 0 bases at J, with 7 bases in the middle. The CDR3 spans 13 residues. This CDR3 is CASKESSYNEQFF. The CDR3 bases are TGTGCCAGCAAGGAGAGCTCCTACAATGAGCAGTTCTTC.

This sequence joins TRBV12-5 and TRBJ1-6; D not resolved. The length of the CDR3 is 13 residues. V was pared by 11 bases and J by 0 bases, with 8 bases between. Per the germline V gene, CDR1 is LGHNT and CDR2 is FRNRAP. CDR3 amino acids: CAAWSSYNSPLHF. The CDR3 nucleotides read TGTGCTGCCTGGAGCTCCTATAATTCACCCCTCCACTTT. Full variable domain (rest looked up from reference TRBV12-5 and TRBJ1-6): DARVTQTPRHKVTEMGQEVTMRCQPILGHNTVFWYRQTMMQGLELLAYFRNRAPLDDSGMPKDRFSAEMPDATLATLKIQPSEPRDSAVYFCAAWSSYNSPLHFGNGTRLTVT.

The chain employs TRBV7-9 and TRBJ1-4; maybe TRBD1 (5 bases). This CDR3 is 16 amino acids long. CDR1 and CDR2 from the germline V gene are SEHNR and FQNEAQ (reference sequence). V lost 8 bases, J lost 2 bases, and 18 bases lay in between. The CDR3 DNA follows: TGTGCCAGCGGTCGGGCAGGGCTGTTGACTAATGAAAAACTGTTTTTT. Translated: CASGRAGLLTNEKLFF. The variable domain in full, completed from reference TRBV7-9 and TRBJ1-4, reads DTGVSQNPRHKITKRGQNVTFRCDPISEHNRLYWYRQTLGQGPEFLTYFQNEAQLEKSRLLSDRFSAERPKGSFSTLEIQRTEQGDSAMYLCASGRAGLLTNEKLFFGSGTQLSVL.

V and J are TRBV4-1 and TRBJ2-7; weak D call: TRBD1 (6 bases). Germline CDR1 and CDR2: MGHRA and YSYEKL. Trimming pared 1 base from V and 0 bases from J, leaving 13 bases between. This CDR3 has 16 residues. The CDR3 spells CASSQAWTVASYEQYF. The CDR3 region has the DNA TGCGCCAGCAGCCAAGCTTGGACAGTTGCCTCCTACGAGCAGTACTTC.

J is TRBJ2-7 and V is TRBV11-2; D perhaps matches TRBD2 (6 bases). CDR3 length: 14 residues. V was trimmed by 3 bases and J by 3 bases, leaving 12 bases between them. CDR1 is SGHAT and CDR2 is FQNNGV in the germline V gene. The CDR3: CASSLRDVDYEQYF. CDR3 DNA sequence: TGTGCCAGCAGCTTGCGGGACGTTGACTACGAGCAGTACTTC.

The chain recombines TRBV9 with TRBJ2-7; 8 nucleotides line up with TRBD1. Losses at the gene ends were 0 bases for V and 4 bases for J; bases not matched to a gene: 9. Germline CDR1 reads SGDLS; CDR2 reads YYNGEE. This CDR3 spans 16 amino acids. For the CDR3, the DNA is TGTGCCAGCAGCGTAGGACCCCAGGGGGCGAGTTACGAGCAGTACTTC. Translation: CASSVGPQGASYEQYF.

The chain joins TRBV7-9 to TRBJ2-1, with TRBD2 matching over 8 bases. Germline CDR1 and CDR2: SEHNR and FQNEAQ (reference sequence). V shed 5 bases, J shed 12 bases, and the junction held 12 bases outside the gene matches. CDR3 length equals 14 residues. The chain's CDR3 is CASSAGTSIMAQFF. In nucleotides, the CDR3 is TGTGCCAGCAGCGCCGGGACTAGTATTATGGCGCAGTTCTTC.

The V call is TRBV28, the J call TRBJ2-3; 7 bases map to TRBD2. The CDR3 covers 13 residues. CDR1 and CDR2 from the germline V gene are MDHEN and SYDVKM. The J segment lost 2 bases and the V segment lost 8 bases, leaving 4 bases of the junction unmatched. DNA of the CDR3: TGTGCCAGCTGGGGGGGTTCCACAGATACGCAGTATTTT. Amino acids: CASWGGSTDTQYF.

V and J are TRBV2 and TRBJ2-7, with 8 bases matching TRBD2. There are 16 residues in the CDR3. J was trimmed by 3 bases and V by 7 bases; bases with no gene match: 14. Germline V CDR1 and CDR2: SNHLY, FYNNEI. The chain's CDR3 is CASTPEGVAGSYEQYF. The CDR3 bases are TGTGCCAGCACCCCCGAAGGGGTAGCGGGGAGCTACGAGCAGTACTTC.

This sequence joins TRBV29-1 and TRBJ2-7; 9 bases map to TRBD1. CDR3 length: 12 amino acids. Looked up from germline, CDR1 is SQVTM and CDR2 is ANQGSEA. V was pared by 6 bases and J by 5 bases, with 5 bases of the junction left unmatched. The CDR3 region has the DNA TGCAGCGTGGTCCGGGACAGGGACGAGCAGTACTTC. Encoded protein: CSVVRDRDEQYF.

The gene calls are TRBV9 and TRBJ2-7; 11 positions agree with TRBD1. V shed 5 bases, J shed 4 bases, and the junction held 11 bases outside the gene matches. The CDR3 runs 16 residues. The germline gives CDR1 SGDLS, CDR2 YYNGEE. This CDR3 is CASSLAPGQGVYEQYF. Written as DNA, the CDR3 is TGTGCCAGCAGTCTTGCACCGGGACAGGGGGTGTACGAGCAGTACTTC.

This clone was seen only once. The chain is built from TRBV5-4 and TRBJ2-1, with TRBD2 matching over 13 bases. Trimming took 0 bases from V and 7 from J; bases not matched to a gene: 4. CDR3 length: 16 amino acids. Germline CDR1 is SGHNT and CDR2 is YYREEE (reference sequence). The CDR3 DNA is TGTGCCAGCAGCTTGGCGGGACTAGCGGGAAGGAATGAGCAGTTCTTC. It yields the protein CASSLAGLAGRNEQFF.

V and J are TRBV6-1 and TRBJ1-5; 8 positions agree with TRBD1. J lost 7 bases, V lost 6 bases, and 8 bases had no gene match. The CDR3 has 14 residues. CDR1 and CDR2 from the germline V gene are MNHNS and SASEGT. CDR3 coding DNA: TGTGCCAGCAGCCCTGGACAGGGTGGGCAGCCCCAGCATTTT. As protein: CASSPGQGGQPQHF.